The 31 T cell receptor beta chains below all came from one sample that was sequenced in a study of PD-L1 blockade in urothelial cancer. Profiled with immunoSEQ multiplex PCR; TCRdb holds only in-frame clones, not every one. The sample holds about 30,000 clones, 79% seen once. Time point defined: peripheral blood 6 weeks after treatment start. The sample was PBMCs, taken around atezolizumab (anti-PD-L1) treatment. The receptors were sampled from a man between 65 and 80 years old with urothelial cancer.

This clone showed up just once. V and J are TRBV4-2 and TRBJ2-1, with 7 bases lining up with TRBD2. The length of the CDR3 is 17 residues. The germline V gene encodes CDR1 LGHNA and CDR2 YNFKEQ. The V segment lost 0 bases and the J segment 1 base; nucleotides outside the gene matches: 6. In DNA, the CDR3 is TGTGCCAGCAGCCAAGACAGCGGCGGGGGATCCTACAATGAGCAGTTCTTC. It specifies CASSQDSGGGSYNEQFF.

Only one count was recorded for this clone. J is TRBJ1-2 and V is TRBV5-1, with 9 nucleotides matching TRBD1. Germline lookup yields CDR1 SGHRS and CDR2 YFSETQ. The V and J ends lost 4 bases and 8 bases, in that order; junction bases with no gene match: 6. This CDR3 is 13 amino acids long. The CDR3 loop is CASSRDRGWGYTF. The CDR3 nucleotides are TGCGCCAGCAGCCGCGACAGGGGGTGGGGCTACACCTTC.

The rearrangement uses TRBV4-2 and TRBJ2-1, with D perhaps TRBD1 (6 bases). The germline V gene encodes CDR1 LGHNA and CDR2 YNFKEQ. V lost 2 bases to trimming and J lost 8 bases, with 22 bases between them. This CDR3 has 17 residues. The chain's CDR3 is CASSQPTSFTGWDEQFF. In DNA, the CDR3 is TGTGCCAGCAGCCAACCCACCTCGTTCACAGGGTGGGATGAGCAGTTCTTC.

CDR3 sequence reads: CASSLRYRDPEAFF. CDR3 sequence (DNA): TGTGCCAGCAGCCTCCGGTACAGGGACCCTGAAGCTTTCTTT. This chain joins TRBV7-9 and TRBJ1-1, with D possibly being TRBD1 (6 bases). The CDR3 is 14 amino acids. Per the germline V gene, CDR1 is SEHNR and CDR2 is FQNEAQ (reference sequence). The germline V and J ends were trimmed by 5 bases and 6 bases, with 16 bases remaining between them.

J is TRBJ2-1 and V is TRBV11-3, with 11 bases matching TRBD2. The length of the CDR3 is 14 residues. Losses at the gene ends were 4 bases for V and 9 bases for J; bases not matched to a gene: 5. From germline, CDR1 is SGHNT and CDR2 YENEEA. The CDR3 region is CASSYSGTSGEQFF. CDR3 sequence (DNA): TGTGCCAGCAGCTACTCCGGGACTAGCGGTGAGCAGTTCTTC.

V and J are TRBV28 and TRBJ1-3; D is uncertain. Germline V CDR1 and CDR2: MDHEN, SYDVKM. The CDR3 spans 12 residues. V was clipped by 5 bases and J by 9 bases, with 11 bases between them. The DNA of the CDR3 is TGTGCCAGCAGTCCCCCGGGAGCCACCATATATTTT. Residues: CASSPPGATIYF.

This chain uses TRBV5-1 with TRBJ2-7; D ambiguous. The CDR3 is made up of 13 amino acids. Trimming shortened V by 0 bases and J by 5 bases, and 9 bases separated the two germline ends. Germline V gene data show CDR1 as SGHRS and CDR2 as YFSETQ. CDR3 sequence reads: CASSLERFNEQYF. CDR3 bases: TGCGCCAGCAGCTTGGAGAGGTTCAACGAGCAGTACTTC.

In this sample, this clone turned up once. The chain recombines TRBV19 with TRBJ2-5; TRBD2 might be the D (5 bases). V shed 5 bases and J shed 4 bases, with 20 bases lying between them. In germline, CDR1 is LNHDA, CDR2 SQIVND (reference sequence). CDR3 length equals 16 residues. CDR3 nucleotides: TGTGCCAGTAGTCTGAGCCCTGGCGGGCATGGAGAGACCCAGTACTTC. It translates to CASSLSPGGHGETQYF.

This rearrangement joins TRBV9 to TRBJ2-5; TRBD2 matches at 9 bases. J gave up 3 bases and V 2 bases, and 8 bases lay outside the gene matches. This CDR3 has 16 amino acids. The germline gives CDR1 SGDLS, CDR2 YYNGEE. CDR3 region: CASSVGLAPNKETQYF. The CDR3, as DNA: TGTGCCAGCAGCGTCGGACTAGCGCCTAATAAAGAGACCCAGTACTTC. Complete variable domain (other parts from reference TRBV9 and TRBJ2-5): DSGVTQTPKHLITATGQRVTLRCSPRSGDLSVYWYQQSLDQGLQFLIQYYNGEERAKGNILERFSAQQFPDLHSELNLSSLELGDSALYFCASSVGLAPNKETQYFGPGTRLLVL.

The chain is built from TRBV19 and TRBJ1-2; TRBD1 matches at 7 bases. V shed 6 bases and J 3 bases; nucleotides not matched to a gene: 7. CDR3 length: 14 residues. Germline CDR1 LNHDA, CDR2 SQIVND (reference sequence). The CDR3 DNA is TGTGCCAGTAGCAGACAGGGTCGGGACTATGGCTACACCTTC. It is translated as CASSRQGRDYGYTF. Looking up the rest from reference TRBV19 and TRBJ1-2 gives the full variable domain: DGGITQSPKYLFRKEGQNVTLSCEQNLNHDAMYWYRQDPGQGLRLIYYSQIVNDFQKGDIAEGYSVSREKKESFPLTVTSAQKNPTAFYLCASSRQGRDYGYTFGSGTRLTVV.

The chain uses TRBV2 and TRBJ2-7; 9 positions match TRBD1. The V gene end was trimmed by 5 bases and the J gene end by 7 bases; junction bases not matched to a gene: 6. The V gene's germline CDR1 is SNHLY and CDR2 FYNNEI. The CDR3 runs 13 residues. CDR3 sequence (DNA): TGTGCCAGCAGTAAACAGGGGGCAGGAGAGCAGTACTTC. It translates to CASSKQGAGEQYF. Full variable domain (missing parts from reference TRBV2 and TRBJ2-7): EPEVTQTPSHQVTQMGQEVILRCVPISNHLYFYWYRQILGQKVEFLVSFYNNEISEKSEIFDDQFSVERPDGSNFTLKIRSTKLEDSAMYFCASSKQGAGEQYFGPGTRLTVT.

This clone was recorded only once. The rearrangement uses TRBV19 and TRBJ2-7; TRBD1 is a possible D gene (7 bases). V dropped 4 bases and J dropped 6 bases, with 19 bases sitting between them. Germline CDR1 is LNHDA and CDR2 is SQIVND (reference sequence). This CDR3 has 15 residues. The CDR3 DNA reads as TGTGCCAGTAGTACGTTTGGAGGGGACAGTGCCGAGCAGTACTTC. Its protein product is CASSTFGGDSAEQYF.

The V call is TRBV5-6, the J call TRBJ1-6, with 7 positions matching TRBD1. Germline-derived CDR1 and CDR2 are SGHDT and YYEEEE. The CDR3 covers 16 residues. V shed 0 bases, J shed 6 bases, and the junction held 6 bases outside the gene matches. The CDR3 region is CASSLGGGGPNSPLHF. The CDR3 DNA follows: TGTGCCAGCAGCTTGGGCGGAGGGGGCCCTAATTCACCCCTCCACTTT.

This chain joins TRBV18 and TRBJ2-5, with TRBD1 identical over 8 bases. J lost 8 bases, V lost 3 bases, and 5 bases had no gene match. The length of the CDR3 is 13 residues. CDR1 KGHSH and CDR2 LQKENI come from the germline V gene. The CDR3 is CASSPGQGGTQYF. For the CDR3, the DNA is TGTGCCAGCTCACCCGGACAGGGCGGTACCCAGTACTTC.

The CDR3 DNA reads as TGTGCCAGCAGTGAGGATCAGGGGGCATGGGAGACCCAGTACTTC. Translated, it gives CASSEDQGAWETQYF. This sequence joins TRBV2 and TRBJ2-5; the match to TRBD1 covers 8 bases. V gave up 3 bases and J gave up 5 bases; unmatched junction bases: 8. Germline lookup yields CDR1 SNHLY and CDR2 FYNNEI. CDR3 size: 15 residues. Complete variable domain (other parts from reference TRBV2 and TRBJ2-5): EPEVTQTPSHQVTQMGQEVILRCVPISNHLYFYWYRQILGQKVEFLVSFYNNEISEKSEIFDDQFSVERPDGSNFTLKIRSTKLEDSAMYFCASSEDQGAWETQYFGPGTRLLVL.

This chain connects TRBV29-1 to TRBJ2-3, with a tentative D call TRBD1 (7 bases). Looked up from germline, CDR1 is SQVTM and CDR2 is ANQGSEA. The CDR3 has 13 residues. V lost 8 bases to trimming and J lost 2 bases, with 14 bases between them. CDR3: CSHTGEVTDTQYF. The CDR3 region has the DNA TGCAGCCATACAGGGGAGGTCACAGATACGCAGTATTTT.

V and J are TRBV6-1 and TRBJ2-7, with 8 nucleotides matching TRBD1. Germline CDR1 reads MNHNS; CDR2 reads SASEGT. The CDR3 contains 13 residues. Trimming cost V 7 bases and J 3 bases; bases outside gene matches: 5. This CDR3 is CASNSDRGYEQYF. CDR3 DNA sequence: TGTGCCAGCAATTCTGACAGGGGCTACGAGCAGTACTTC.

The chain employs TRBV5-4 and TRBJ2-5; the match to TRBD1 covers 7 bases. The V gene end was trimmed by 4 bases and the J gene end by 2 bases; junction bases not matched to a gene: 8. The germline gives CDR1 SGHNT, CDR2 YYREEE (reference sequence). This CDR3 contains 15 residues. CDR3 sequence reads: CASSVNTGQQETQYF. CDR3 nucleotide sequence: TGTGCCAGCAGCGTAAACACGGGACAGCAAGAGACCCAGTACTTC.

The DNA of the CDR3 is TGTGCCTACGGGACAGGGATTCAGCCCCAGCATTTT. It encodes CAYGTGIQPQHF. This chain uses TRBV2 with TRBJ1-5; 9 bases fit TRBD1. The CDR3 is made up of 12 amino acids. J lost 6 bases, V lost 11 bases, and 5 bases had no gene match. In germline, CDR1 is SNHLY, CDR2 FYNNEI. The full variable domain, its missing parts supplied by reference TRBV2 and TRBJ1-5, is EPEVTQTPSHQVTQMGQEVILRCVPISNHLYFYWYRQILGQKVEFLVSFYNNEISEKSEIFDDQFSVERPDGSNFTLKIRSTKLEDSAMYFCAYGTGIQPQHFGDGTRLSIL.

The chain links TRBV10-3 to TRBJ2-3, with 8 nucleotides matching TRBD1. The CDR3 has 14 amino acids. The V segment lost 10 bases and the J segment 0 bases; nucleotides outside the gene matches: 6. From germline, CDR1 is ENHRY and CDR2 SYGVKD. Here the CDR3 DNA reads TGTGCCACTAGTCGACAGGGGAGCACAGATACGCAGTATTTT. Translating it yields CATSRQGSTDTQYF.

The gene calls are TRBV19 and TRBJ2-1, with D perhaps TRBD1 (6 bases). V gave up 9 bases and J gave up 0 bases, with 21 bases separating them. The germline V gene encodes CDR1 LNHDA and CDR2 SQIVND (reference sequence). The CDR3 totals 17 residues. CDR3 nucleotide sequence: TGTGCCAGCCGTAGGGGGTTGGCAGCGGCCTCCTACAATGAGCAGTTCTTC. It encodes CASRRGLAAASYNEQFF.

The V call is TRBV29-1, the J call TRBJ2-3; the D is unclear. Trimming removed 1 base from V and 2 bases from J, with 13 bases in between. Germline V CDR1 and CDR2: SQVTM, ANQGSEA. This CDR3 contains 15 residues. The CDR3 nucleotides read TGCAGCGTTGAAGCTAGTGAAGACCCCACAGATACGCAGTATTTT. Translation gives CSVEASEDPTDTQYF.

The gene calls are TRBV5-1 and TRBJ2-2; tentatively, D is TRBD2 (5 bases). The V end lost 0 bases, the J end lost 2 bases, and 11 bases lay between the germline ends. Germline CDR1 reads SGHRS; CDR2 reads YFSETQ. This CDR3 region has 16 residues. CDR3 protein: CASSLVPADNTGELFF. The CDR3 DNA follows: TGCGCCAGCAGCTTGGTACCAGCGGATAACACCGGGGAGCTGTTTTTT.

The chain carries TRBV5-1 and TRBJ2-5; D remains unclear. CDR1 is SGHRS, CDR2 YFSETQ, per germline. The CDR3 consists of 14 residues. V was trimmed by 0 bases and J by 4 bases, leaving 10 bases between them. The CDR3 spells CASSLDLVRETQYF. CDR3 nucleotide sequence: TGCGCCAGCAGCTTGGATCTAGTGAGAGAGACCCAGTACTTC.

This chain joins TRBV2 and TRBJ2-5; possible D gene TRBD1, 6 bases. CDR1 and CDR2 (germline): SNHLY, FYNNEI. Trimming left V 4 bases short and J 5 bases short, with 17 bases between. The CDR3 contains 15 residues. This CDR3 is CASSGDRIGRETQYF. The CDR3 nucleotides are TGTGCCAGCAGTGGCGACAGGATAGGTCGGGAGACCCAGTACTTC.

CDR3 sequence reads: CASRQGWVSETQYF. The CDR3 DNA reads TGTGCCAGCAGACAGGGATGGGTATCGGAGACCCAGTACTTC. The V gene is TRBV6-1, the J gene TRBJ2-5, with a possible D match to TRBD1 (6 bases). Trimming removed 6 bases from V and 5 bases from J, with 16 bases in between. CDR3 length: 14 amino acids. The germline V gene encodes CDR1 MNHNS and CDR2 SASEGT.

The sample holds a few counts of this clone. CDR3 nucleotides: TGTGCCAGCAGCTTAGACCCTGAGAGGCAGTTCTTC. Encoded protein: CASSLDPERQFF. The chain joins TRBV11-3 to TRBJ2-1; D remains unclear. The CDR3 runs 12 residues. Looked up from germline, CDR1 is SGHNT and CDR2 is YENEEA. V lost 0 bases, J lost 12 bases, and 9 bases lay in between.

J is TRBJ2-2 and V is TRBV5-4; the match to TRBD1 covers 9 bases. CDR1 and CDR2 from the germline V gene are SGHNT and YYREEE (reference sequence). The CDR3 is made up of 16 amino acids. The trim removed 4 bases at V and 2 bases at J, leaving 6 bases unmatched. CDR3 sequence: CASSAGGQGNTGELFF. The CDR3 DNA reads TGTGCCAGCAGCGCTGGGGGACAGGGTAACACCGGGGAGCTGTTTTTT.

V is TRBV5-4 and J is TRBJ2-3, with D uncertain. Trimming removed 0 bases from V and 4 bases from J, with 6 bases in between. The CDR3 runs to 13 residues. CDR1 SGHNT and CDR2 YYREEE come from the germline V gene (reference sequence). The CDR3 coding sequence is TGTGCCAGCAGCTTGGACAGAGCAGATACGCAGTATTTT. Protein sequence: CASSLDRADTQYF.

The V gene is TRBV19, the J gene TRBJ1-5, with 10 bases lining up with TRBD1. Germline V gene lookup returns CDR1 LNHDA and CDR2 SQIVND (reference sequence). V dropped 6 bases and J dropped 2; count of bases not matched to a gene: 10. There are 17 residues in the CDR3. The CDR3 bases are TGTGCCAGTAGGACGTCCGGGACAGGGGTTGGCAATCAGCCCCAGCATTTT. Encoded protein: CASRTSGTGVGNQPQHF.

The chain recombines TRBV7-2 with TRBJ2-2; TRBD1 agrees at 8 bases. This CDR3 contains 15 residues. Germline values: CDR1 SGHTA, CDR2 FQGNSA. V was pared by 4 bases and J by 4 bases, with 5 bases of the junction left unmatched. The CDR3 loop reads CASSSDRAGTGELFF. CDR3 DNA sequence: TGTGCCAGCAGCTCGGACAGGGCGGGCACCGGGGAGCTGTTTTTT.